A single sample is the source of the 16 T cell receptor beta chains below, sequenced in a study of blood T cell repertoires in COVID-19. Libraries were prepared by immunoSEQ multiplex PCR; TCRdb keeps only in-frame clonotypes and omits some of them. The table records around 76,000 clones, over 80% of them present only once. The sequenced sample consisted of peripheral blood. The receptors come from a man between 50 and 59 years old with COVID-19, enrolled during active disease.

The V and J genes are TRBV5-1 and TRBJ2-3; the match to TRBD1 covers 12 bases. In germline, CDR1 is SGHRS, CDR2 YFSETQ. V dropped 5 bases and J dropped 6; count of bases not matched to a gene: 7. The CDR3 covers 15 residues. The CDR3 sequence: CASRRGQGAPDTQYF. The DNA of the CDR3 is TGCGCCAGCAGAAGGGGACAGGGGGCTCCGGATACGCAGTATTTT.

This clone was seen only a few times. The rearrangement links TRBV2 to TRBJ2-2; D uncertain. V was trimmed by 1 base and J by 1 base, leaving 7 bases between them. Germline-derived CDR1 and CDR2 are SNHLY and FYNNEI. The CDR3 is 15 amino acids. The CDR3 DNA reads TGTGCCAGCAGTGAAGGGGCACTGAACACCGGGGAGCTGTTTTTT. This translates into CASSEGALNTGELFF.

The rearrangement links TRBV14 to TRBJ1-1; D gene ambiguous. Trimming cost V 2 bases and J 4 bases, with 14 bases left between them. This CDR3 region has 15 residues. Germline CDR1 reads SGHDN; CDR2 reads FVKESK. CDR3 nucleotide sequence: TGTGCCAGCAGCCAATTCTCAGGTGGTAGCACTGAAGCTTTCTTT. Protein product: CASSQFSGGSTEAFF.

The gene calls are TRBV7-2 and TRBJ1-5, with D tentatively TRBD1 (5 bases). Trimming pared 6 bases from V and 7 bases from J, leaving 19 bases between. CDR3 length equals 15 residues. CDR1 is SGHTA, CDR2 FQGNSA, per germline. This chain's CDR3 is CASSLSGGGSQPQHF. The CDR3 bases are TGTGCCAGCAGTTTATCGGGGGGGGGTAGCCAGCCCCAGCATTTT.

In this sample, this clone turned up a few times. The CDR3 coding sequence is TGCGCCAGCAGCCCTTGGGGACAGGGGCCTTACGAGCAGTACTTC. Protein sequence: CASSPWGQGPYEQYF. V is TRBV5-1 and J is TRBJ2-7, with 10 bases matching TRBD1. The junction had 8 bases not matched to a gene; V was cut back by 4 bases and J by 4 bases. Germline-derived CDR1 and CDR2 are SGHRS and YFSETQ. The CDR3 is 15 amino acids.

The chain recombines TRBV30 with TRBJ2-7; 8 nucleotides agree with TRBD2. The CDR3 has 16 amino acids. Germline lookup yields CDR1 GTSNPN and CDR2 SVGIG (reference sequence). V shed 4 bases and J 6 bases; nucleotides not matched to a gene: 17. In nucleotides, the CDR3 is TGTGCCTGGACCCAACGGCCCGCGGGAGGCGGAGGCGAGCAGTACTTC. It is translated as CAWTQRPAGGGGEQYF.

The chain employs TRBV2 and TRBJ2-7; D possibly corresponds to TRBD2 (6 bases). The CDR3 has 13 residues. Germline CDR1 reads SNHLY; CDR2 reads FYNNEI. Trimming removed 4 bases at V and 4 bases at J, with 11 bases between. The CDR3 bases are TGTGCCAGCAGTGCCGCGGAGGGGTACGAGCAGTACTTC. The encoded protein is CASSAAEGYEQYF.

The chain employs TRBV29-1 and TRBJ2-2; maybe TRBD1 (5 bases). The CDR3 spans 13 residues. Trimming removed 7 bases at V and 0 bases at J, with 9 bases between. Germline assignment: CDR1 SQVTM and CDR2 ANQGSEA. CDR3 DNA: TGCAGCGGCAGGGTATCGAACACCGGGGAGCTGTTTTTT. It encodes CSGRVSNTGELFF.

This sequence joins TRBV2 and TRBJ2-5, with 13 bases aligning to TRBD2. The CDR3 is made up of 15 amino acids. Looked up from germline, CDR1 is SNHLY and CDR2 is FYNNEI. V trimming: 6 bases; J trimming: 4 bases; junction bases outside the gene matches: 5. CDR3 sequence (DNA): TGTGCCAGCAGGTGGGGACTAGCGGGACGAGAGACCCAGTACTTC. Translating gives CASRWGLAGRETQYF.

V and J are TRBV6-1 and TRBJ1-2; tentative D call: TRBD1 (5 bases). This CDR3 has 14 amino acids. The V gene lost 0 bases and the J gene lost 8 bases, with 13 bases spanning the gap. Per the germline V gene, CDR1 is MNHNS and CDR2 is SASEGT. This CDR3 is CASSEADNLGGYTF. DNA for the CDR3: TGTGCCAGCAGTGAAGCGGACAATCTGGGAGGCTACACCTTC.

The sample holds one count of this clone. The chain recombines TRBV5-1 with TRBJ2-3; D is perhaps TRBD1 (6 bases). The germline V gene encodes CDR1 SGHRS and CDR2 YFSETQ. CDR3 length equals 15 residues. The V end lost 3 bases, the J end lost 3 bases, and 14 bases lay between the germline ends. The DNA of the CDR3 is TGCGCCAGCAGCTCGCCGGGGACAAGGACAGATACGCAGTATTTT. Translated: CASSSPGTRTDTQYF.

The CDR3 region is CASSLGGRAQDEQFF. The CDR3 DNA is TGCGCCAGCAGCTTGGGCGGGAGGGCCCAGGATGAGCAGTTCTTC. The rearrangement joins TRBV5-1 to TRBJ2-1; 9 positions match TRBD2. The CDR3 spans 15 residues. J lost 8 bases, V lost 0 bases, and 6 bases had no gene match. Germline V gives CDR1 SGHRS, CDR2 YFSETQ.

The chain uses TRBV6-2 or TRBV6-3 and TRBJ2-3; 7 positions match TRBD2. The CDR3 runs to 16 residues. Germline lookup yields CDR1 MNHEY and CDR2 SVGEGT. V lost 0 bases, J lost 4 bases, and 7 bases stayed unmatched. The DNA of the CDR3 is TGTGCCAGCAGTTACTCGGGAGGGAGAGGGGCAGATACGCAGTATTTT. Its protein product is CASSYSGGRGADTQYF.

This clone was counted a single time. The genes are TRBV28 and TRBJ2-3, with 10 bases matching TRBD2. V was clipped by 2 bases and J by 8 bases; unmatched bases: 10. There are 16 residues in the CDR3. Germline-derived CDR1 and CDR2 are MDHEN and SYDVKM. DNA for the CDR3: TGTGCCAGCAGTTTACCCGGGGCTAGCGGGAGAGCTACGCAGTATTTT. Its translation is CASSLPGASGRATQYF.

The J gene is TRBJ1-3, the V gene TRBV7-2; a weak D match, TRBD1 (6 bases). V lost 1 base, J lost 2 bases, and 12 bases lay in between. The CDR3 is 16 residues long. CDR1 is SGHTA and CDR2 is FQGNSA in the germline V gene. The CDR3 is CASSLEGHRAGNTIYF. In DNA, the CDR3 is TGTGCCAGCAGCTTAGAGGGACACCGTGCTGGAAACACCATATATTTT.

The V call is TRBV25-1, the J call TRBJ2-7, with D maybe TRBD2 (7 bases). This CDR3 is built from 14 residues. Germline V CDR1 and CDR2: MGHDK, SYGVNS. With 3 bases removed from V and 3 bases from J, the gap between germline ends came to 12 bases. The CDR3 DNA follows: TGTGCCAGCAGTGAGCGGGGGCTTGGCTACGAGCAGTACTTC. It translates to CASSERGLGYEQYF.